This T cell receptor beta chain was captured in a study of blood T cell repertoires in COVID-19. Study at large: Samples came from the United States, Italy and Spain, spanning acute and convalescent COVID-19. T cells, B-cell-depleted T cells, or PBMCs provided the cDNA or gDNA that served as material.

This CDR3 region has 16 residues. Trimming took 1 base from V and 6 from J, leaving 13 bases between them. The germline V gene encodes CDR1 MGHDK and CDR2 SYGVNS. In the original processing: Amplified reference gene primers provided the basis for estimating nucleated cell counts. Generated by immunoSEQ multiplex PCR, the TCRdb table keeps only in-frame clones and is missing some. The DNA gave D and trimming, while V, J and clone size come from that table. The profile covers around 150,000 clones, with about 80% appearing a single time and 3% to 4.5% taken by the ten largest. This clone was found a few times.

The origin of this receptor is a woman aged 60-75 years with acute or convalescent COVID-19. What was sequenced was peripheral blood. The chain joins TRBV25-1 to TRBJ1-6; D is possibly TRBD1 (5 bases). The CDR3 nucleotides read TGTGCCAGCAGTGAATGGGGGGGTCTGGGTAATTCACCCCTCCACTTT. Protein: CASSEWGGLGNSPLHF.